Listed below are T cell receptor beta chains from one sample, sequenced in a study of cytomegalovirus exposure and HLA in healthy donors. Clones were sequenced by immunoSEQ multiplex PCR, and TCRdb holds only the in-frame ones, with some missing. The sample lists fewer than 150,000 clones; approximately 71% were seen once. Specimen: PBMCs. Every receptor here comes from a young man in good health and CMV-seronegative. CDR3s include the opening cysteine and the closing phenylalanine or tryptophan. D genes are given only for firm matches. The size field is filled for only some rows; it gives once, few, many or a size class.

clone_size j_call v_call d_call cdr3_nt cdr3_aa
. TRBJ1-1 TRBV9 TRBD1 TGTGCCAGCAGCGTAGCGGGACAGGGTGCGACTTTCTTT CASSVAGQGATFF
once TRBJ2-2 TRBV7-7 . TGTGCTAGCAGCCCGCCCGGACTGGAGAACACCGGGGAGCTGTTTTTT CASSPPGLENTGELFF
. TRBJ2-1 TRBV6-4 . TGTGCCAGCAGTGACCGCCCGGGGGATGAGCAGTTCTTC CASSDRPGDEQFF
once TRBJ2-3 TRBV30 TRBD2 TGTGCCTGGAGTGGATCCGGGACTAGCGGAAGCACAGATACGCAGTATTTT CAWSGSGTSGSTDTQYF
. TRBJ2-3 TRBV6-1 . TGTGCCGGGCAACAGGGAGCTGCAGATACGCAGTATTTT CAGQQGAADTQYF
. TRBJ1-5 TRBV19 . TGTGCCAGTAGTCCAAGGGGCGTTAATCAGCCCCAGCATTTT CASSPRGVNQPQHF
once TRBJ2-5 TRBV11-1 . TGTGCCAGCAGCTCCGGACTGCAAGAGACCCAGTACTTC CASSSGLQETQYF
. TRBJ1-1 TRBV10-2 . TGCGCCAGCAGTGAGCGGAGACCGGAAGCTTTCTTT CASSERRPEAFF
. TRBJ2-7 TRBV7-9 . TGTGCCAGCAGCCCTAGCACCTTTTGGTACGAGCAGTACTTC CASSPSTFWYEQYF
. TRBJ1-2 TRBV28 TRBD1 TGTGCCAGCAGTTTTCAGGACAGGGCTGGCTACACCTTC CASSFQDRAGYTF
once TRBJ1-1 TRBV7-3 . TGTGCCAGCAGCCCGCAGGCGGGGAACACTGAAGCTTTCTTT CASSPQAGNTEAFF
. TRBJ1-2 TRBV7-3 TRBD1 TGTGCCAGCAGCTCTGATGTGTGGCAGGGGGCGGGCTACACCTTC CASSSDVWQGAGYTF
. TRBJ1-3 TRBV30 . TGTGCCTGGAGTCAGGACAGTCCTTCTGGAAACACCATATATTTT CAWSQDSPSGNTIYF
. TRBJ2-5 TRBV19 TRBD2 TGTGCCAGTAGTCGGTCTCTAGCGGGAGGTGGAGAGACCCAGTACTTC CASSRSLAGGGETQYF
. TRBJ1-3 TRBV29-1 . TGCAGCGTGACCGGGACATACAACTCTGGAAACACCATATATTTT CSVTGTYNSGNTIYF
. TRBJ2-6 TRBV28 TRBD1 TGTGCCAGCAGTCACCGGACAGGGTTTGCCGGGGCCAACGTCCTGACTTTC CASSHRTGFAGANVLTF
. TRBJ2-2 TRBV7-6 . TGTGCCAGCAGCTCCTCACTTAACACCGGGGAGCTGTTTTTT CASSSSLNTGELFF
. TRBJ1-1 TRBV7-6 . TGTGCCAGCAGCTCCCATAACACTGAAGCTTTCTTT CASSSHNTEAFF
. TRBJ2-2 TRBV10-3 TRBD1 TGTGCCATCAGTAGGACAGGGGGAAACACCGGGGAGCTGTTTTTT CAISRTGGNTGELFF
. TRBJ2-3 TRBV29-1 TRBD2 TGCAGCGTAGGACTAGCGGGAGACGACACAGATACGCAGTATTTT CSVGLAGDDTDTQYF
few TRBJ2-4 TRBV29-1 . TGCAGCGCATTCGACCAGGGCATTCAGTACTTC CSAFDQGIQYF
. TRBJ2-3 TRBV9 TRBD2 TGTGCCAGCAGCGTAGCTCCCTCGGGAGGGCCAGGGGATACGCAGTATTTT CASSVAPSGGPGDTQYF
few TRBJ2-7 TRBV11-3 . TGTGCCAGCAGCTCACCGACAGCCCACGAGCAGTACTTC CASSSPTAHEQYF
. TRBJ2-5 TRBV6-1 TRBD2 TGTGCCAGCAGTGAAGATAGCGGGAGTTTCGAGACCCAGTACTTC CASSEDSGSFETQYF
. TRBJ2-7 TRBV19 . TGTGCCAGTAGTAGGGTTCGGACAGTCATCAACGAGCAGTACTTC CASSRVRTVINEQYF
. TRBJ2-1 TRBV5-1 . TGCGCCAGCAGCTTGGACGAGGGCCCCTACAATGAGCAGTTCTTC CASSLDEGPYNEQFF
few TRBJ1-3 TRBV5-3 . TGTGCCAGAAGTTACGGCAGGGGTGTCTCTGGAAACACCATATATTTT CARSYGRGVSGNTIYF
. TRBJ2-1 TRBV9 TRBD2 TGTGCCAGCAGCGCGACTAGCGGGATCCACAATGAGCAGTTCTTC CASSATSGIHNEQFF
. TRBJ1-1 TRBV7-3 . TGTGCCAGCAGCTCCACAGGGAACATGAACACTGAAGCTTTCTTT CASSSTGNMNTEAFF